This is a list of T cell receptor beta chains from one sample in a study of blood T cell repertoires in COVID-19. The method was immunoSEQ multiplex PCR; TCRdb's version includes in-frame clones alone and lacks a portion of them. This sample carries tens of thousands of clones, around nine tenths of them seen once, and the ten largest clones take roughly 2%. The sequencing sample was made of peripheral blood. All receptors derive from a woman aged 55-70 years with acute or convalescent COVID-19. Each CDR3 is given with its conserved first and last residue. A D gene is named only where the DNA matches it firmly. Size is stated for part of the rows, as once, few or many counts, or as a class when the clone is expanded.

>TRBV7-8|NA|TRBD1|TRBJ1-2
CASSLVAGQPYGYTF
TGTGCCAGCAGCTTAGTCGCGGGACAGCCCTATGGCTACACCTTC
>TRBV9|NA|NA|TRBJ1-4
CASSPQAGVGNEKLFF
TGTGCCAGCAGCCCACAGGCAGGGGTCGGTAATGAAAAACTGTTTTTT
>TRBV18|NA|TRBD1|TRBJ2-1
CASSALSGTEIYNEQFF
TGTGCCAGCTCAGCACTCTCCGGGACAGAGATCTACAATGAGCAGTTCTTC
>TRBV24-1|once|NA|TRBJ2-1
CATSASEIGNEQFF
TGTGCCACCAGTGCGTCAGAAATTGGCAATGAGCAGTTCTTC
>TRBV28|few|NA|TRBJ1-5
CASSFVQVNQPQHF
TGTGCCAGCAGTTTCGTACAGGTAAATCAGCCCCAGCATTTT
>TRBV28|NA|TRBD2|TRBJ2-1
CASRPAGAAYNEQFF
TGTGCCAGCAGACCAGCGGGAGCGGCTTACAATGAGCAGTTCTTC
>TRBV6-5|NA|NA|TRBJ1-5
CASSPRDGNQPQHF
TGTGCCAGCAGTCCCCGGGATGGCAATCAGCCCCAGCATTTT
>TRBV19|NA|NA|TRBJ1-1
CASSMGQNTEAFF
TGTGCCAGTAGTATGGGGCAGAACACTGAAGCTTTCTTT
>TRBV28|NA|TRBD1|TRBJ2-7
CASIPGTGYDEQYF
TGTGCCAGCATCCCGGGGACAGGGTATGACGAGCAGTACTTC
>TRBV27|NA|NA|TRBJ1-6
CASSPRGLSSSPLHF
TGTGCCAGCAGTCCCCGGGGTCTTAGCAGCTCACCCCTCCACTTT
>TRBV4-3|NA|NA|TRBJ1-2
CASSQERQGWGYTF
TGCGCCAGCAGCCAAGAAAGGCAGGGTTGGGGCTACACCTTC
>TRBV4-3|NA|NA|TRBJ2-1
CASSQGSSDNEQFF
TGCGCCAGCAGCCAAGGGAGTAGTGACAATGAGCAGTTCTTC
>TRBV28|NA|NA|TRBJ1-4
CASSLPPGGSNEKLFF
TGTGCCAGCAGTTTACCCCCGGGGGGCTCTAATGAAAAACTGTTTTTT
>TRBV2|NA|TRBD1|TRBJ2-1
CASSKGQAEDEQFF
TGTGCCAGCTCGAAGGGACAGGCAGAGGATGAGCAGTTCTTC
>TRBV10-3|NA|TRBD1|TRBJ2-7
CAISGQGSHEQYF
TGTGCCATCAGTGGACAGGGGTCCCACGAGCAGTACTTC
>TRBV7-9|NA|NA|TRBJ1-2
CASSATGGSSYTF
TGTGCCAGCAGCGCAACGGGGGGGAGTTCCTACACCTTC
>TRBV5-1|NA|TRBD2|TRBJ2-1
CASSLELAASEQFF
TGCGCCAGCAGCTTGGAACTAGCGGCCAGTGAGCAGTTCTTC
>TRBV4-3|once|NA|TRBJ2-5
CASSQYPEETQYF
TGCGCCAGCAGCCAATACCCGGAAGAGACCCAGTACTTC
>TRBV16|NA|NA|TRBJ2-7
CASGRDNYEQYF
TGTGCCAGCGGCAGGGATAACTACGAGCAGTACTTC
>TRBV5-1|once|TRBD1|TRBJ1-1
CASSLVPGTGSLEAFF
TGCGCCAGCAGCTTGGTCCCCGGGACAGGATCACTTGAAGCTTTCTTT
>TRBV7-9|NA|TRBD1|TRBJ2-5
CASSLGDRGQETQYF
TGTGCCAGCAGCTTAGGGGACAGGGGCCAAGAGACCCAGTACTTC
>TRBV29-1|NA|NA|TRBJ2-5
CSVEARAEQETQYF
TGCAGCGTTGAAGCGCGGGCAGAGCAAGAGACCCAGTACTTC
>TRBV11-1|few|NA|TRBJ2-5
CASSLGGYETQYF
TGTGCCAGCAGCTTGGGGGGTTACGAGACCCAGTACTTC
>TRBV2|NA|NA|TRBJ2-7
CASSVEGENEQYF
TGTGCCAGCAGTGTCGAGGGGGAGAACGAGCAGTACTTC
>TRBV3-1/TRBV3-2|NA|NA|TRBJ2-4
CASSQTAAVAKNIQYF
TGTGCCAGCAGCCAAACGGCGGCGGTAGCCAAAAACATTCAGTACTTC
>TRBV4-3|NA|NA|TRBJ2-5
CASSQDQGFQETQYF
TGCGCCAGCAGCCAAGACCAGGGGTTCCAAGAGACCCAGTACTTC
>TRBV9|NA|TRBD1|TRBJ1-3
CASSVGTGGSGNTIYF
TGTGCCAGCAGCGTAGGGACAGGGGGCTCTGGAAACACCATATATTTT
>TRBV30|once|TRBD1|TRBJ2-1
CAWNRGAYNEQFF
TGTGCCTGGAACAGGGGGGCCTACAATGAGCAGTTCTTC
>TRBV18|NA|TRBD2|TRBJ2-3
CASSPAGGPTDTQYF
TGTGCCAGCTCACCAGCGGGGGGGCCCACAGATACGCAGTATTTT
>TRBV24-1|NA|NA|TRBJ2-1
CATSDSTDNEQFF
TGTGCCACCAGTGATTCGACAGACAATGAGCAGTTCTTC
>TRBV28|NA|NA|TRBJ1-2
CASSLAAVYGYTF
TGTGCCAGCAGTTTGGCGGCAGTCTATGGCTACACCTTC
>TRBV18|NA|NA|TRBJ2-7
CASSPPRVAYEQYF
TGTGCCAGCTCACCACCCAGGGTCGCCTACGAGCAGTACTTC
>TRBV6-2/TRBV6-3|NA|TRBD2|TRBJ2-7
CASSYPTLAGASYEQYF
TGTGCCAGCAGTTACCCTACTCTAGCGGGAGCCTCCTACGAGCAGTACTTC